The subject of this entry is one T cell receptor beta chain. What it binds is not known. Data came from immunoSEQ multiplex PCR; TCRdb stores just in-frame clones and leaves some out. The sample records tens of thousands of clones, 84% being singletons. CDR3 length: 16 residues. V gave up 0 bases and J gave up 4 bases, with 16 bases separating them. Germline assignment: CDR1 MGHRA and CDR2 YSYEKL. The data were obtained in a study of OX40 agonist ivuxolimab in advanced cancers. At the level of the study: Patients' therapy was ivuxolimab, an antibody that acts as an agonist of OX40 (CD134). General study findings and limits: Expanded clones were, on average, more numerous in CD8+ T cells than in CD4+. Circulating CD4+ and CD8+ T cells showed clonal expansion by week 6 at 0.1 to 3.0 mg/kg.

The sequence came from an adult with an advanced solid tumor such as melanoma, head and neck, liver or kidney cancer. The input for sequencing was CD4+ or CD8+ T cells sorted from blood, taken in a trial of the OX40 agonist ivuxolimab. This chain joins TRBV4-1 and TRBJ2-7; a weak D match, TRBD1 (5 bases). The chain's CDR3 is CASSQEARTPRYEQYF. The DNA of the CDR3 is TGCGCCAGCAGCCAAGAGGCAAGGACACCTAGATACGAGCAGTACTTC.